A selection of T cell receptor beta chains follows, all from one sample in a study of cytomegalovirus exposure and HLA in healthy donors. Measured with immunoSEQ multiplex PCR; TCRdb has only the in-frame clones, and not every one. The sample totals 150,000 to 200,000 clones; its top ten clones hold 0.65% to 0.75%. Input material: PBMCs. The receptors stem from a boy aged 5-17 years in good health and CMV-seronegative. Both conserved end residues are part of each CDR3.

J gene | V gene | CDR3 protein
TRBJ2-7 | TRBV5-1 | CASSLELLPYEQYF
TRBJ1-1 | TRBV5-8 | CASSSESGFEAFF
TRBJ2-1 | TRBV5-1 | CASAGLLYNEQFF
TRBJ1-2 | TRBV5-1 | CASSLFQDNYGYTF
TRBJ1-6 | TRBV6-5 | CASSPPGGANSPLHF
TRBJ1-2 | TRBV5-8 | CASSLGVQGANGYTF
TRBJ1-2 | TRBV4-1 | CASSQDRAYGYTF
TRBJ1-3 | TRBV11-2 | CASRVGGTGYLGNTIYF
TRBJ1-4 | TRBV4-1 | CASSHPNEKLFF
TRBJ2-2 | TRBV4-1 | CASSPTTSGGAGELFF
TRBJ1-2 | TRBV15 | CATSGDTFYGYIF
TRBJ1-2 | TRBV29-1 | CSVEWAGYGYTF
TRBJ1-1 | TRBV15 | CATSNRVNTEAFF
TRBJ2-7 | TRBV23-1 | CASSRRRVHEQYF
TRBJ2-7 | TRBV7-3 | CASSQSTTGSDEQYF
TRBJ2-6 | TRBV19 | CASSKVAGANVLTF
TRBJ2-3 | TRBV13 | CASSAGQGITDTQYF
TRBJ1-4 | TRBV25-1 | CASSELGIGGWEKLFF
TRBJ1-2 | TRBV19 | CASSSGTGGDYGYTF
TRBJ2-7 | TRBV30 | CAWKRQGHYEQYF
TRBJ1-2 | TRBV5-1 | CASSNGQGNLQGYTF
TRBJ1-6 | TRBV30 | CAWSGRESSYNSPLHF
TRBJ2-7 | TRBV19 | CASSMGTGNSYEQYF
TRBJ2-5 | TRBV7-8 | CASSGAGRIRQETQYF